The present T cell receptor beta chain was sequenced within a study of blood T cell repertoires in COVID-19. Across the whole study: The origin of the acute and convalescent COVID-19 samples was the United States, Italy and Spain.

Germline lookup yields CDR1 SEHNR and CDR2 FQNEAQ (reference sequence). The trim removed 6 bases at V and 2 bases at J, leaving 11 bases unmatched. The CDR3 consists of 17 residues. The method was immunoSEQ multiplex PCR; TCRdb's version includes in-frame clones alone and lacks a portion of them. Here the sample spans about 250,000 clones, 80% to 90% being singletons. The J gene is TRBJ2-3, the V gene TRBV7-9; 10 nucleotides match TRBD2. This receptor was identified in a man in his forties or fifties with active or convalescent COVID-19. The specimen sequenced was peripheral blood. DNA for the CDR3: TGTGCCAGCAGTAGAGCGGGGGGGCGTTCCTTCACAGATACGCAGTATTTT. Protein sequence: CASSRAGGRSFTDTQYF.